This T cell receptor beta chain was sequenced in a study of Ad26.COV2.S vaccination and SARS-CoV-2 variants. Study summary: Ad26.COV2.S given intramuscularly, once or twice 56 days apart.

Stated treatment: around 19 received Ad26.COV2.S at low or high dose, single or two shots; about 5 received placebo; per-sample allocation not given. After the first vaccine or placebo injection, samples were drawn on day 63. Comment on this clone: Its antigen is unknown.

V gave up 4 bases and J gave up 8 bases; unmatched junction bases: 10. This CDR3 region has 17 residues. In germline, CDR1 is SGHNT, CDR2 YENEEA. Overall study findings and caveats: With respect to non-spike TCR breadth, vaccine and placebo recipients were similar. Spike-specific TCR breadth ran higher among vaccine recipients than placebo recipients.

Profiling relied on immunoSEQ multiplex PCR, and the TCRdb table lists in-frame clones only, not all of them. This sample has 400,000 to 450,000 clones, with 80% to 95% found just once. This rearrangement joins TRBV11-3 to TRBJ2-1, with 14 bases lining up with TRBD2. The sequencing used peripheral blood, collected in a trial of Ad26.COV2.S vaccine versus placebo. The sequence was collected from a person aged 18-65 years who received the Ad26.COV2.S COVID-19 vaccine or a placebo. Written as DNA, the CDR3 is TGTGCCAGCAGCTCCCGACTAGCGGGAGGGCCGATGGATGAGCAGTTCTTC. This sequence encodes CASSSRLAGGPMDEQFF.